The 10 T cell receptor beta chains reported below all come from one sample, sequenced in a study of cytomegalovirus exposure and HLA in healthy donors. In the PCR, 60 Vbeta and 13 Jbeta primers were used. The protocol was immunoSEQ multiplex PCR, while the TCRdb copy is restricted to in-frame clones and leaves out a portion. In the table there are roughly 150,000 clones, around 80% of which are singletons. The sequencing sample was made of PBMCs. These receptor sequences come from a man between 18 and 35 years old in good health and CMV-seronegative.

The J gene is TRBJ1-2, the V gene TRBV4-3; 8 bases fit TRBD1. The germline CDR1 and CDR2 sequences are LGHNA and YSLEER. This CDR3 has 16 residues. V lost 0 bases to trimming and J lost 8 bases; unmatched junction nucleotides: 11. CDR3 loop: CASSQDGRQGAGGYTF. CDR3 DNA: TGCGCCAGCAGCCAAGATGGTCGCCAGGGGGCGGGAGGCTACACCTTC.

The chain carries TRBV19 and TRBJ1-5; 8 positions match TRBD1. Germline V gene sequence: CDR1 LNHDA, CDR2 SQIVND (reference sequence). V dropped 6 bases and J dropped 5; count of bases not matched to a gene: 9. The CDR3 is made up of 15 amino acids. CDR3 sequence reads: CASRNQGARDQPQHF. CDR3 bases: TGTGCCAGTAGGAACCAGGGGGCGCGGGATCAGCCCCAGCATTTT. Full variable domain (rest looked up from reference TRBV19 and TRBJ1-5): DGGITQSPKYLFRKEGQNVTLSCEQNLNHDAMYWYRQDPGQGLRLIYYSQIVNDFQKGDIAEGYSVSREKKESFPLTVTSAQKNPTAFYLCASRNQGARDQPQHFGDGTRLSIL.

V and J are TRBV14 and TRBJ2-1; a weak D match, TRBD1 (5 bases). From germline, CDR1 is SGHDN and CDR2 FVKESK. V shed 3 bases and J shed 1 base, with 13 bases lying between them. The CDR3 contains 16 residues. CDR3 DNA: TGTGCCAGCAGCCACCTAGGGGCCGGGTCCTACAATGAGCAGTTCTTC. Its translation: CASSHLGAGSYNEQFF.

The V gene is TRBV5-6, the J gene TRBJ1-4; D may be TRBD1 (5 bases). Germline-derived CDR1 and CDR2 are SGHDT and YYEEEE. The CDR3 spans 16 residues. Trimming removed 2 bases from V and 8 bases from J, with 19 bases in between. The DNA for the CDR3 is TGTGCCAGCAGCTTAAAGGCGGCAGGGAAATACGAAAAACTGTTTTTT. This encodes CASSLKAAGKYEKLFF.

The chain recombines TRBV15 with TRBJ2-7; TRBD1 is a possible D gene (7 bases). The CDR3 is made up of 15 amino acids. With 1 base removed from V and 2 bases from J, the gap between germline ends came to 12 bases. CDR1 and CDR2 from the germline V gene are LNHNV and YYDKDF (reference sequence). DNA of the CDR3: TGTGCCACCAGCAGAGGAACAGGGGAGGCCTACGAGCAGTACTTC. This codes for CATSRGTGEAYEQYF.

As DNA, the CDR3 is TGTGCCAGCAGTGAAGCGTTTTTGGCGCAGGATGAGCAGTTCTTC. Translated, it gives CASSEAFLAQDEQFF. The J gene is TRBJ2-1, the V gene TRBV25-1; no definite D call. The CDR3 loop spans 15 amino acids. Trimming removed 2 bases from V and 8 bases from J, with 16 bases in between. From germline, CDR1 is MGHDK and CDR2 SYGVNS.

The chain is built from TRBV18 and TRBJ2-7; tentative D call: TRBD1 (5 bases). V dropped 4 bases and J dropped 2 bases, with 15 bases sitting between them. CDR1 KGHSH and CDR2 LQKENI come from the germline V gene. The CDR3 runs to 15 residues. The CDR3, as DNA: TGTGCCAGCTCACAGCCCGACAGCAGAACCTACGAGCAGTACTTC. Its protein is CASSQPDSRTYEQYF.

The chain links TRBV6-5 to TRBJ1-1, with D perhaps TRBD1 (5 bases). This CDR3 spans 12 amino acids. The germline gives CDR1 MNHEY, CDR2 SVGAGI. V dropped 7 bases and J dropped 1 base, with 7 bases sitting between them. Here the CDR3 reads CASTDRNTEAFF. In DNA form, the CDR3 reads TGTGCCAGCACAGACAGGAACACTGAAGCTTTCTTT.

About this clone: One end of the junction is discordant with germline, which a read error may explain. Other DNA sequences from this sample encode an identical CDR3 as well. CDR3 in DNA: TGTGCCAGCAGCCCCGGCCTAGCGGGAGGCACAGACACGCAGTATTTT. It encodes CASSPGLAGGTDTQYF. The chain carries TRBV7-9 and TRBJ2-3; TRBD2 aligns across 11 bases. Germline V CDR1 and CDR2: SEHNR, FQNEAQ (reference sequence). The CDR3 has 16 amino acids.

The rearrangement joins TRBV6-5 to TRBJ1-2, with TRBD1 matching 7 bases. Germline CDR1 is MNHEY and CDR2 is SVGAGI. The CDR3 runs to 13 residues. The V segment lost 10 bases and the J segment 4 bases; nucleotides outside the gene matches: 9. CDR3: CANSPDRAYGYTF. The CDR3 DNA reads as TGTGCCAACAGCCCAGACAGGGCCTATGGCTACACCTTC.